These 26 T cell receptor beta chains were all obtained from the same sample, sequenced in a study of CD8 T cells in ankylosing spondylitis. TCRdb reanalysed the 5' RACE reads using MiXCR and keeps one entry per CDR3 protein. The sample yields around 30,000 distinct CDR3 sequences, 14% seen once. Sequencing was performed on blood. The receptors derive from a male donor with ankylosing spondylitis or in good health (not recorded which).

The chain recombines TRBV28 with TRBJ2-7; D is unclear. The length of the CDR3 is 12 residues. The germline CDR1 and CDR2 sequences are MDHEN and SYDVKM. Trimming took 6 bases from V and 4 from J, leaving 10 bases between them. CDR3: CASSSVTYEQYV. The CDR3 coding sequence is TGTGCCAGCAGCTCGGTAACTTACGAGCAGTACGTC.

This chain joins TRBV20-1 and TRBJ2-1, with D perhaps matching TRBD1 (6 bases). V gave up 3 bases and J gave up 4 bases, with 16 bases separating them. Looked up from germline, CDR1 is DFQATT and CDR2 is SNEGSKA (reference sequence). The CDR3 has 15 residues. CDR3 loop: CSARDPKGVYNEQFF. The CDR3 region has the DNA TGCAGTGCTAGGGACCCGAAGGGGGTTTACAATGAGCAGTTCTTC.

The chain recombines TRBV6-2 or TRBV6-3 with TRBJ1-2; the match to TRBD1 covers 7 bases. The germline V gene encodes CDR1 MNHEY and CDR2 SVGEGT. Losses at the gene ends were 6 bases for V and 4 bases for J; bases not matched to a gene: 8. The CDR3 runs 14 residues. The CDR3 reads CASSDGTVPYGYTF. In DNA, the CDR3 is TGTGCCAGCAGCGACGGGACAGTTCCCTATGGCTACACCTTC.

The chain couples TRBV29-1 to TRBJ2-1, with TRBD1 matching 7 bases. This CDR3 is 15 amino acids long. Germline CDR1 reads SQVTM; CDR2 reads ANQGSEA. Germline trimming cut 4 bases from V and 6 bases from J; bases unmatched to any gene: 12. The CDR3 here is CSVGFTGEYTNEQFF. CDR3 DNA: TGCAGCGTTGGTTTCACAGGGGAATACACCAATGAGCAGTTCTTC.

J is TRBJ2-4 and V is TRBV12-3 or TRBV12-4; perhaps TRBD2 as D (6 bases). The ends were cut back, 7 bases at V and 2 bases at J, with 12 bases in the middle. The CDR3 covers 14 residues. CDR3 nucleotide sequence: TGTGCCAGCACCATGGGAGGTTCCAAAAACATTCAGTACTTC. Translated, it gives CASTMGGSKNIQYF.

The rearrangement joins TRBV28 to TRBJ1-4; D ambiguous. Trimming stripped 5 bases from V and 7 bases from J, with 8 bases between. Per the germline V gene, CDR1 is MDHEN and CDR2 is SYDVKM. CDR3 length: 12 residues. The CDR3 reads CASSDPREKLFF. The DNA for the CDR3 is TGTGCCAGCAGTGACCCGCGTGAAAAACTGTTTTTT.

The genes are TRBV27 and TRBJ1-1; no reliable D call. Trimming stripped 0 bases from V and 10 bases from J, with 12 bases between. Germline V gene data show CDR1 as MNHEY and CDR2 as SMNVEV (reference sequence). The CDR3 length is 13 residues. CDR3 DNA sequence: TGTGCCAGCAGTTTATCGCCGAGGGTTGGAGCTTTCTTT. As protein: CASSLSPRVGAFF.

V and J are TRBV12-3 or TRBV12-4 and TRBJ2-5; D remains unclear. The V gene lost 5 bases and the J gene lost 5 bases, with 12 bases spanning the gap. This CDR3 has 13 amino acids. DNA of the CDR3: TGTGCCAGCAGTCCCGACAACAAGGAGACCCAGTACTTC. This encodes CASSPDNKETQYF.

To note about this clonotype: An end of the junction does not agree with germline; a read error may underlie this. The chain has TRBV5-1 and TRBJ2-2, with 8 bases lining up with TRBD1. The CDR3 is made up of 16 amino acids. Per the germline V gene, CDR1 is SGHRS and CDR2 is YFSETQ. The chain's CDR3 is CANSSTPDRVTGELFF. Written as DNA, the CDR3 is TGCGCCAACAGCTCGACTCCGGACAGGGTTACCGGGGAGCTGTTTTTT.

This clonotype has more than one count but fewer than ten. V usage is TRBV27 and J usage is TRBJ2-3; TRBD2 matches at 12 bases. This CDR3 is 17 amino acids long. Unmatched junction bases numbered 8, after V lost 4 bases and J lost 3 bases. Germline V gene lookup returns CDR1 MNHEY and CDR2 SMNVEV (reference sequence). The CDR3: CASSYGATSGGTDTQYF. The DNA of the CDR3 is TGTGCCAGCAGTTACGGCGCGACTAGCGGGGGTACAGATACGCAGTATTTT.

This clonotype was counted between two and nine times. The genes are TRBV2 and TRBJ1-1, with 9 bases aligning to TRBD1. CDR3 length: 15 residues. Germline CDR1 SNHLY, CDR2 FYNNEI. The V gene end was trimmed by 7 bases and the J gene end by 11 bases; junction bases not matched to a gene: 17. The CDR3 DNA reads as TGTGCCAGCAACGAGTTACAGGGGGCGGCCGGGTTGGCTTTCTTT. Translating gives CASNELQGAAGLAFF.

The V gene is TRBV6-5, the J gene TRBJ2-2, with D possibly TRBD2 on 6 matching bases. The CDR3 covers 14 residues. Trimming left V 5 bases short and J 4 bases short, with 11 bases between. Germline V gives CDR1 MNHEY, CDR2 SVGAGI. CDR3 amino acids: CASSDGTPTGELFF. The DNA for the CDR3 is TGTGCCAGCAGTGACGGGACTCCCACCGGGGAGCTGTTTTTT.

Only a few counts were recorded for this clonotype. V and J are TRBV28 and TRBJ1-2; D remains ambiguous. The CDR3 is 12 amino acids. The V and J ends lost 7 bases and 4 bases respectively, with 10 bases between them. Germline V CDR1 and CDR2: MDHEN, SYDVKM. The CDR3, as DNA: TGTGCCAGCACTCGGCGGGGCTATGGCTACACCTTC. Residues: CASTRRGYGYTF.

This clonotype has only a few counts. The CDR3 is CASRASGTVDNEQFF. DNA of the CDR3: TGTGCCAGCAGGGCCTCCGGGACTGTGGACAATGAGCAGTTCTTC. The chain has TRBV7-3 and TRBJ2-1; a possible D gene is TRBD2 (6 bases). V was cut by 6 bases and J by 5 bases, with 17 bases left in between. Per the germline V gene, CDR1 is SGHTA and CDR2 is FQGTGA. This CDR3 contains 15 residues.

The chain links TRBV3-1 to TRBJ2-1, with no clear D. The CDR3 has 14 residues. CDR1 is LGHDT and CDR2 is YNNKEL in the germline V gene (reference sequence). V was shortened by 1 base and J by 5 bases, with 9 bases between the two germline ends. CDR3 residues: CASSQGPTHNEQFF. The CDR3, as DNA: TGTGCCAGCAGCCAAGGGCCTACCCACAATGAGCAGTTCTTC.

The chain recombines TRBV4-3 with TRBJ2-1; 8 bases line up with TRBD2. The length of the CDR3 is 14 residues. Per the germline V gene, CDR1 is LGHNA and CDR2 is YSLEER. V dropped 7 bases and J dropped 5; count of bases not matched to a gene: 7. CDR3 coding DNA: TGCGCCAGCACTCTACCGCGGGAGGACAATGAGCAGTTCTTC. This sequence encodes CASTLPREDNEQFF.

This clonotype has ten or more counts. The chain is built from TRBV12-3 or TRBV12-4 and TRBJ2-2; 8 bases agree with TRBD1. Unmatched junction bases numbered 8, after V lost 6 bases and J lost 5 bases. The CDR3 is 15 amino acids. CDR3 in amino acids: CASRRGTGLTGELFF. CDR3 nucleotides: TGTGCCAGCAGACGGGGGACAGGACTAACCGGGGAGCTGTTTTTT.

The chain carries TRBV11-2 and TRBJ2-4, with a tentative D call TRBD2 (5 bases). The CDR3 has 13 residues. V dropped 5 bases and J dropped 5 bases, with 10 bases sitting between them. Germline CDR1 and CDR2: SGHAT and FQNNGV. The CDR3 sequence is CASSPEAQNIQYF. For the CDR3, the DNA is TGTGCCAGCAGCCCGGAGGCCCAAAACATTCAGTACTTC.

This clonotype has more than one count but fewer than ten. The rearrangement links TRBV7-2 to TRBJ2-5, with 7 bases that match TRBD1. V shed 5 bases, J shed 5 bases, and the junction held 11 bases outside the gene matches. The CDR3 is 15 amino acids. Germline lookup yields CDR1 SGHTA and CDR2 FQGNSA. CDR3 amino acids: CASSPIAGGLETQYF. In DNA form, the CDR3 reads TGTGCCAGCAGCCCTATTGCAGGGGGTTTGGAGACCCAGTACTTC. The variable domain in full, with the rest retrieved from reference TRBV7-2 and TRBJ2-5, is GAGVSQSPSNKVTEKGKDVELRCDPISGHTALYWYRQSLGQGLEFLIYFQGNSAPDKSGLPSDRFSAERTGGSVSTLTIQRTQQEDSAVYLCASSPIAGGLETQYFGPGTRLLVL.

The chain has TRBV5-1 and TRBJ2-5; 8 bases line up with TRBD1. The CDR3 runs 15 residues. J was trimmed by 5 bases and V by 4 bases; bases with no gene match: 10. Germline-derived CDR1 and CDR2 are SGHRS and YFSETQ. CDR3 residues: CASSTSGGWRETQYF. Here the CDR3 DNA reads TGCGCCAGCAGCACCTCAGGGGGCTGGAGGGAGACCCAGTACTTC.

This clonotype was seen a handful of times. This sequence joins TRBV12-3 or TRBV12-4 and TRBJ2-3; 9 nucleotides line up with TRBD1. This CDR3 has 14 amino acids. The ends lost 5 bases at V and 3 bases at J; junction bases unmatched: 3. This CDR3 reads CASSPTGGTDTQYF. CDR3 bases: TGTGCCAGCAGTCCGACAGGGGGGACAGATACGCAGTATTTT.

The table lists this clonotype with a few counts. The V call is TRBV7-3, the J call TRBJ2-1, with 8 bases identical to TRBD2. The J segment lost 8 bases and the V segment lost 5 bases, leaving 8 bases of the junction unmatched. CDR1 and CDR2 (germline): SGHTA, FQGTGA. This CDR3 spans 14 amino acids. CDR3 loop: CASSPGLVVDEQFF. CDR3 DNA: TGTGCCAGCAGCCCGGGACTAGTCGTCGATGAGCAGTTCTTC.

This clonotype was counted ten times or more. As DNA, the CDR3 is TGTGCCAGCAGGCGAACCCTAACAGGGACAGATACGCAGTATTTT. Amino acid sequence: CASRRTLTGTDTQYF. V usage is TRBV6-2 or TRBV6-3 and J usage is TRBJ2-3; the D gene is possibly TRBD1 (6 bases). Germline V gene data show CDR1 as MNHEY and CDR2 as SVGEGT. This CDR3 region has 15 residues. With 6 bases removed from V and 3 bases from J, the gap between germline ends came to 16 bases.

In this sample, this clonotype turned up a few times. V and J are TRBV7-3 and TRBJ2-2; possibly TRBD2 for D (6 bases). The CDR3 is made up of 14 amino acids. Germline CDR1 and CDR2: SGHTA and FQGTGA. V lost 2 bases to trimming and J lost 2 bases, with 6 bases between them. CDR3 loop: CASSLGTNTGELFF. The DNA of the CDR3 is TGTGCCAGCAGCTTAGGGACTAACACCGGGGAGCTGTTTTTT.

This clonotype showed up just a few times. This chain links TRBV27 with TRBJ2-5; 10 bases are shared with TRBD1. Per the germline V gene, CDR1 is MNHEY and CDR2 is SMNVEV (reference sequence). Trimming at V came to 1 base and at J to 5 bases, leaving 7 bases not matched to a gene. This CDR3 has 16 residues. The CDR3 is CASSLLGQGSRETQYF. The CDR3, as DNA: TGTGCCAGCAGTTTATTGGGACAGGGGAGTAGGGAGACCCAGTACTTC.

This clonotype came up a few times. V gene TRBV7-2 combines with J gene TRBJ2-3, with no clear D. The CDR3 consists of 12 residues. V was clipped by 5 bases and J by 2 bases, with 5 bases between them. CDR1 SGHTA and CDR2 FQGNSA come from the germline V gene. The CDR3 protein is CASSRITDTQYF. CDR3 DNA sequence: TGTGCCAGCAGCAGGATCACAGATACGCAGTATTTT.